A selection of T cell receptor beta chains follows, all from one sample in a study of blood T cell repertoires in COVID-19. Libraries were prepared by immunoSEQ multiplex PCR; TCRdb keeps only in-frame clonotypes and omits some of them. The sample has 100,000 to 120,000 clones; roughly 84% are singletons. The material sequenced was peripheral blood. Receptors were obtained from a man aged 35-49 years with acute or convalescent COVID-19. The CDR3 runs from the conserved cysteine through the conserved F or W. The D gene is left open where the match is weak. Not every row has a clone size; where given, it reads once, few, many or a size class.

V	D	size	J	DNA	CDR3
TRBV11-2	TRBD1	.	TRBJ1-1	TGTGCCAGCAGTAACTACAGGGGGGGAAGCACTGAAGCTTTCTTT	CASSNYRGGSTEAFF
TRBV10-1	.	.	TRBJ2-2	TGCGCCAGCAGTGAGGATAGCTGGCTGTTTTTT	CASSEDSWLFF
TRBV18	TRBD2	.	TRBJ2-3	TGTGCCAGCTCGCTTCGGCGGGGGGGCCTTGATACGCAGTATTTT	CASSLRRGGLDTQYF
TRBV29-1	TRBD2	.	TRBJ2-3	TGCAGCGTTTTCGCGGGGGGGCCAGATACGCAGTATTTT	CSVFAGGPDTQYF
TRBV4-1	.	.	TRBJ1-1	TGCGCCAGCAGCCAAGATCCCGGGGGGCCGGTGAACACTGAAGCTTTCTTT	CASSQDPGGPVNTEAFF
TRBV6-6	.	.	TRBJ2-5	TGTGCCAGCAGATCCACCCAAGGGAGCCGGGAGACCCAGTACTTC	CASRSTQGSRETQYF
TRBV24-1	.	medium-sized	TRBJ2-3	TGTGCCACCAGTGATTGGAGGCTCGGGGGTCCAGACCCCACAGATACGCAGTATTTT	CATSDWRLGGPDPTDTQYF
TRBV12-3/TRBV12-4	.	.	TRBJ1-1	TGTGCCAGCAGCCGACAAGGAAATGCTGAAGCTTTCTTT	CASSRQGNAEAFF
TRBV12-3/TRBV12-4	.	.	TRBJ2-1	TGTGCCAGCAGTTTAAGGGGTTTAGGAGAGCAGTTCTTC	CASSLRGLGEQFF
TRBV23-1	TRBD2	once	TRBJ2-5	TGCGCCAGCAGTCAACCAAAGCGGGGACAAGAGACCCAGTACTTC	CASSQPKRGQETQYF
TRBV5-1	.	.	TRBJ2-2	TGCGCCAGCAGCTTGAGCAGGGAGGCCGGGGAGCTGTTTTTT	CASSLSREAGELFF
TRBV7-3	.	.	TRBJ1-1	TGTGCCAGCAGCTTACAGGGGCTAGAGGGAGCTTTCTTT	CASSLQGLEGAFF
TRBV7-6	.	.	TRBJ2-1	TGTGCCAGCAGCTTAGACAGGGCTTATGAGCAGTTCTTC	CASSLDRAYEQFF
TRBV19	TRBD2	once	TRBJ2-5	TGTGCCAGTAGCATCCTTACCGGGACTAGAGAGGAAGAGACCCAGTACTTC	CASSILTGTREEETQYF
TRBV7-9	TRBD2	.	TRBJ2-3	TGTGCCAGCAGCTTTCTTACAAATCGGGAGGGCACAGATACGCAGTATTTT	CASSFLTNREGTDTQYF
TRBV9	.	.	TRBJ1-3	TGTGCCAGCAGCATGAACAGGGAACACTCCTCTGGAAACACCATATATTTT	CASSMNREHSSGNTIYF
TRBV13	TRBD2	.	TRBJ2-3	TGTGCCAGCAGCTTAGGGCCAACTGGACTAGCGGGGGGGACCACAGATACGCAGTATTTT	CASSLGPTGLAGGTTDTQYF
TRBV9	.	few	TRBJ1-1	TGTGCCAGCAGCGAGCAGGGTTCGAACACTGAAGCTTTCTTT	CASSEQGSNTEAFF
TRBV6-6	.	.	TRBJ1-2	TGTGCCAGCAGTGGACAACAATTTAACTATGGCTACACCTTC	CASSGQQFNYGYTF
TRBV2	TRBD2	.	TRBJ2-3	TGTGCCAGCAGTGTTGGCGGGGGAGATACGCAGTATTTT	CASSVGGGDTQYF
TRBV3-1/TRBV3-2	TRBD1	few	TRBJ1-3	TGTGCCAGCAGCCTGAGACAGGGGAGAGCCGGAAACACCATATATTTT	CASSLRQGRAGNTIYF
TRBV2	.	.	TRBJ2-7	TGTGCCAGCAGTGAAGGGGGACTTCAGGAGCAGTACTTC	CASSEGGLQEQYF
TRBV2	.	.	TRBJ1-6	TGTGCCAGCAGTGGGTGGCAGGGAAATAATTCACCCCTCCACTTT	CASSGWQGNNSPLHF
TRBV5-1	.	.	TRBJ1-2	TGCGCCAGCAGCCAATTGGGAGGGGAACTTGGGGATGGCTACACCTTC	CASSQLGGELGDGYTF
TRBV6-1	TRBD1	.	TRBJ2-6	TGTGCCAGCAGTGGTTATAGGATTGGACAGGGCACGTCTGGGGCCAACGTCCTGACTTTC	CASSGYRIGQGTSGANVLTF
TRBV6-6	.	.	TRBJ2-4	TGTGCCAGCAAGGCCCTAGGCCAGAGCATTCAGTACTTC	CASKALGQSIQYF
TRBV2	TRBD2	.	TRBJ2-1	TGTGCCAGCAGACTCCGGACTAGCGGGGACCACAATGAGCAGTTCTTC	CASRLRTSGDHNEQFF
TRBV24-1	TRBD2	.	TRBJ2-3	TGTGCCACCAGTGACTCCACTAGCGGGCGTAGCACAGATACGCAGTATTTT	CATSDSTSGRSTDTQYF
TRBV2	.	once	TRBJ1-1	TGTGCCAGCAGTGTGGAGAGGAGAGAAGCTTTCTTT	CASSVERREAFF
TRBV6-1	TRBD1	.	TRBJ2-3	TGTGCCAGCAGTGAAACGGGACAGGTCACAGATACGCAGTATTTT	CASSETGQVTDTQYF
TRBV18	.	.	TRBJ2-4	TGTGCCAGCTCACCAAGTGGAGACAAAAACATTCAGTACTTC	CASSPSGDKNIQYF
TRBV4-3	TRBD2	.	TRBJ2-3	TGCGCCAGCAGCCAAGATGGGCGGGGGGGCGGAGATACGCAGTATTTT	CASSQDGRGGGDTQYF
TRBV12-5	TRBD1	.	TRBJ2-7	TGTGCTAGTGGTTTGGTACTTGGACAGGAGACATACGAGCAGTACTTC	CASGLVLGQETYEQYF